These 26 T cell receptor beta chains share one sample of origin, sequenced in a study of identical twins. TCRdb called the 5' RACE reads again in MiXCR, with one record for every CDR3 protein. Among approximately 700,000 distinct CDR3 sequences listed, around 6.1% were seen once. The sample comprised naive T cells sorted from blood. The receptor set was obtained from a man younger than 35 in good health.

This clonotype was counted between two and nine times. The V and J genes are TRBV6-2 or TRBV6-3 and TRBJ1-1; TRBD1 is a possible D gene (6 bases). Trimming stripped 6 bases from V and 5 bases from J, with 13 bases between. This CDR3 has 13 amino acids. Germline V gene sequence: CDR1 MNHEY, CDR2 SVGEGT. CDR3 in DNA: TGTGCCAGCAGAACAGGGCTGGGTACTGAAGCTTTCTTT. Protein product: CASRTGLGTEAFF.

V is TRBV7-6 and J is TRBJ2-1; 11 bases map to TRBD2. Germline V CDR1 and CDR2: SGHVS, FNYEAQ. V gave up 3 bases and J gave up 7 bases; unmatched junction bases: 8. This CDR3 region has 16 residues. DNA of the CDR3: TGTGCCAGCAGCTTGGTGACTAGCGGGATGAGGAATGAGCAGTTCTTC. This encodes CASSLVTSGMRNEQFF.

A few counts support this clonotype. The rearrangement uses TRBV5-1 and TRBJ2-5, with TRBD2 identical over 10 bases. Germline CDR1 reads SGHRS; CDR2 reads YFSETQ. This CDR3 comprises 17 residues. Trimming cost V 3 bases and J 4 bases; bases outside gene matches: 12. The chain's CDR3 is CASSSQVASGSGETQYF. Here the CDR3 DNA reads TGCGCCAGCAGCTCCCAAGTGGCTAGCGGGAGTGGAGAGACCCAGTACTTC.

This clonotype was seen many times. This chain links TRBV20-1 with TRBJ2-3, with D possibly called TRBD1 or TRBD2 (5 bases each). There are 14 residues in the CDR3. Trimming took off 7 bases at V and 6 bases at J, with 20 bases between the two ends. The germline gives CDR1 DFQATT, CDR2 SNEGSKA (reference sequence). CDR3 residues: CSVRGPGTSDTQYF. The CDR3 DNA follows: TGCAGTGTCAGAGGGCCAGGGACCTCTGATACGCAGTATTTT.

This clonotype came up many times. The chain carries TRBV29-1 and TRBJ2-3, with D possibly TRBD2 on 6 matching bases. The CDR3 has 14 residues. Germline V gene lookup returns CDR1 SQVTM and CDR2 ANQGSEA. The V end was cut by 5 bases, the J end by 2 bases, with 14 bases between. The CDR3 bases are TGCAGCGTTCGCCCGGGAGTGGTCACAGATACGCAGTATTTT. Protein: CSVRPGVVTDTQYF.

This clonotype has a handful of counts. V usage is TRBV20-1 and J usage is TRBJ2-6; perhaps TRBD1 as D (6 bases). V was trimmed by 0 bases and J by 3 bases, leaving 12 bases between them. The CDR3 is made up of 16 amino acids. Germline CDR1 reads DFQATT; CDR2 reads SNEGSKA (reference sequence). CDR3 region: CSARDGGTGGANVLTF. Written as DNA, the CDR3 is TGCAGTGCTAGAGATGGGGGCACTGGTGGGGCCAACGTCCTGACTTTC.

The gene calls are TRBV2 and TRBJ1-1; the D gene is possibly TRBD1 (5 bases). The CDR3 is made up of 12 amino acids. Deletions cut 7 bases from V and 3 bases from J, with 9 bases between. Germline CDR1 reads SNHLY; CDR2 reads FYNNEI. The chain's CDR3 is CASIWGDTEAFF. CDR3 bases: TGTGCCAGCATATGGGGGGACACTGAAGCTTTCTTT.

This clonotype has at least ten counts. In DNA, the CDR3 is TGTGCCACCAGCTCGAGGAGAGGGGGACAGGGGAGGACCGGGGAGCTGTTTTTT. The encoded protein is CATSSRRGGQGRTGELFF. V usage is TRBV24-1 and J usage is TRBJ2-2, with 10 bases matching TRBD1. CDR1 and CDR2 from the germline V gene are KGHDR and SFDVKD. CDR3 size: 18 residues. Trimming at V came to 7 bases and at J to 5 bases, leaving 15 bases not matched to a gene.

This clonotype has ten or more counts. This chain uses TRBV7-2 with TRBJ1-3; D not certain. CDR3 length: 16 amino acids. V lost 3 bases and J 0 bases, leaving 12 bases between the germline ends. The V gene's germline CDR1 is SGHTA and CDR2 FQGNSA. The CDR3 DNA follows: TGTGCCAGCAGCTTTTTGGTCTGGAGCTCTGGAAACACCATATATTTT. It specifies CASSFLVWSSGNTIYF. The full variable domain, rest sourced from reference TRBV7-2 and TRBJ1-3, is GAGVSQSPSNKVTEKGKDVELRCDPISGHTALYWYRQSLGQGLEFLIYFQGNSAPDKSGLPSDRFSAERTGGSVSTLTIQRTQQEDSAVYLCASSFLVWSSGNTIYFGEGSWLTVV.

This clonotype was seen ten or more times. This rearrangement joins TRBV5-1 to TRBJ2-2; D is possibly TRBD1 (5 bases). The V and J ends lost 4 bases and 5 bases respectively, with 9 bases between them. This CDR3 comprises 13 residues. Germline CDR1 and CDR2: SGHRS and YFSETQ. CDR3 nucleotides: TGCGCCAGCAGCCCAAGACAGACCGGGGAGCTGTTTTTT. Amino acids: CASSPRQTGELFF.

Many counts were recorded for this clonotype. The chain couples TRBV4-3 to TRBJ1-1; D gene unclear. This CDR3 spans 14 amino acids. Germline assignment: CDR1 LGHNA and CDR2 YSLEER. V gave up 1 base and J gave up 1 base, with 7 bases separating them. The CDR3 protein is CASSQVAGNTEAFF. The CDR3 DNA is TGCGCCAGCAGCCAAGTGGCAGGGAACACTGAAGCTTTCTTT.

This clonotype was counted many times. The chain recombines TRBV6-1 with TRBJ2-6; D is undetermined. The germline V gene encodes CDR1 MNHNS and CDR2 SASEGT. Trimming removed 10 bases at V and 4 bases at J, with 14 bases between. This CDR3 has 14 residues. The CDR3: CATDKEYGANVLTF. In nucleotides, the CDR3 is TGTGCCACCGACAAGGAGTACGGGGCCAACGTCCTGACTTTC.

There are many counts of this clonotype. The chain employs TRBV20-1 and TRBJ2-1; D is perhaps TRBD1 (6 bases). V was clipped by 1 base and J by 4 bases, with 20 bases between them. The CDR3 spans 17 residues. In germline, CDR1 is DFQATT, CDR2 SNEGSKA (reference sequence). The CDR3 region has the DNA TGCAGTGCTAGAGCTCTAACAGGGTTTAGAGATTACAATGAGCAGTTCTTC. Its translation is CSARALTGFRDYNEQFF.

The CDR3, as DNA: TGCGCCAGCAGTGACTACGGCGAGCAGTACGTC. It translates to CASSDYGEQYV. V gene TRBV10-2 combines with J gene TRBJ2-7, with D hard to call. Trimming removed 3 bases at V and 6 bases at J, with 6 bases between. Germline V gene sequence: CDR1 WSHSY, CDR2 SAAADI. There are 11 residues in the CDR3.

This clonotype was picked up a small number of times. The chain combines TRBV27 with TRBJ2-2; 7 positions match TRBD1. The CDR3 spans 14 residues. V lost 10 bases and J lost 0; bases outside the gene matches: 5. Germline loops: CDR1 MNHEY, CDR2 SMNVEV (reference sequence). CDR3 region: CAIQGGSNTGELFF. In DNA, the CDR3 is TGTGCCATCCAAGGGGGCTCGAACACCGGGGAGCTGTTTTTT.

This clonotype was observed many times. This sequence joins TRBV12-3 or TRBV12-4 and TRBJ1-5; D is undetermined. V was shortened by 4 bases and J by 7 bases, with 17 bases between the two germline ends. This CDR3 comprises 15 residues. This chain's CDR3 is CASSSGFIEGQPQHF. CDR3 nucleotide sequence: TGTGCCAGCAGTTCCGGGTTTATCGAGGGCCAGCCCCAGCATTTT.

The chain combines TRBV29-1 with TRBJ2-7; D may be TRBD2 (6 bases). The CDR3 is made up of 12 amino acids. V was trimmed by 4 bases and J by 6 bases, leaving 13 bases between them. Germline values: CDR1 SQVTM, CDR2 ANQGSEA. CDR3 amino acids: CSVGPGRGEQYF. For the CDR3, the DNA is TGCAGCGTTGGTCCAGGGCGGGGCGAGCAGTACTTC.

This clonotype has at least ten counts. This rearrangement joins TRBV5-6 to TRBJ2-1, with TRBD2 as a possible D gene (6 bases). V was shortened by 0 bases and J by 5 bases, with 18 bases between the two germline ends. CDR1 is SGHDT and CDR2 is YYEEEE in the germline V gene. The CDR3 runs 17 residues. CDR3 protein: CASSLGGRLSINNEQFF. The CDR3 DNA is TGTGCCAGCAGCTTGGGTGGGAGGCTTTCCATTAACAATGAGCAGTTCTTC. Full variable domain (remainder filled in from reference TRBV5-6 and TRBJ2-1): DAGVTQSPTHLIKTRGQQVTLRCSPKSGHDTVSWYQQALGQGPQFIFQYYEEEERQRGNFPDRFSGHQFPNYSSELNVNALLLGDSALYLCASSLGGRLSINNEQFFGPGTRLTVL.

V usage is TRBV6-6 and J usage is TRBJ2-1, with D possibly matching TRBD2 (6 bases). CDR3 length: 12 amino acids. Germline CDR1 reads MNHNY; CDR2 reads SVGAGI (reference sequence). The V end lost 8 bases, the J end lost 8 bases, and 13 bases lay between the germline ends. CDR3 loop: CASDGEVDEQFF. The CDR3 nucleotides read TGTGCCAGCGACGGGGAGGTCGATGAGCAGTTCTTC.

This clonotype was counted at least ten times. V gene TRBV7-2 combines with J gene TRBJ2-1, with 8 bases that match TRBD1. Per the germline V gene, CDR1 is SGHTA and CDR2 is FQGNSA. The CDR3 totals 17 residues. Trimming took 5 bases from V and 5 from J; bases not matched to a gene: 14. In nucleotides, the CDR3 is TGTGCCAGCAGCCACGTCACGGGCAGGGGGCGGAACAATGAGCAGTTCTTC. It yields the protein CASSHVTGRGRNNEQFF. Filled out from reference TRBV7-2 and TRBJ2-1, the complete variable domain reads GAGVSQSPSNKVTEKGKDVELRCDPISGHTALYWYRQSLGQGLEFLIYFQGNSAPDKSGLPSDRFSAERTGGSVSTLTIQRTQQEDSAVYLCASSHVTGRGRNNEQFFGPGTRLTVL.

This clonotype was found a few times. The genes are TRBV20-1 and TRBJ1-2, with TRBD1 matching over 11 bases. The CDR3 covers 16 residues. The germline gives CDR1 DFQATT, CDR2 SNEGSKA (reference sequence). Germline trimming cut 0 bases from V and 8 bases from J; bases unmatched to any gene: 11. The CDR3 region is CSARDLGQGASEGYTF. DNA for the CDR3: TGCAGTGCTAGAGACCTAGGACAGGGGGCCTCAGAGGGCTACACCTTC.

This chain links TRBV7-6 with TRBJ2-3, with 14 bases identical to TRBD2. V was clipped by 5 bases and J by 3 bases; unmatched bases: 7. This CDR3 contains 17 residues. CDR1 is SGHVS, CDR2 FNYEAQ, per germline. The CDR3 DNA reads as TGTGCCAGCAGCACCGGGACTAGCGGGAGTGGTACAGATACGCAGTATTTT. The encoded protein is CASSTGTSGSGTDTQYF. Drawing the rest from reference TRBV7-6 and TRBJ2-3, the complete variable domain is GAGVSQSPRYKVTKRGQDVALRCDPISGHVSLYWYRQALGQGPEFLTYFNYEAQQDKSGLPNDRFSAERPEGSISTLTIQRTEQRDSAMYRCASSTGTSGSGTDTQYFGPGTRLTVL.

J is TRBJ2-2 and V is TRBV18, with D perhaps TRBD1 (5 bases). This CDR3 is 16 amino acids long. Trimming pared 6 bases from V and 2 bases from J, leaving 16 bases between. CDR1 is KGHSH and CDR2 is LQKENI in the germline V gene. CDR3 sequence reads: CASSLTQGINTGELFF. The CDR3 nucleotides are TGTGCCAGCTCGCTGACGCAGGGAATTAACACCGGGGAGCTGTTTTTT.

This clonotype was seen repeatedly, ten times or more. J is TRBJ1-1 and V is TRBV29-1, with unresolved D. V lost 5 bases to trimming and J lost 12 bases, with 16 bases between them. This CDR3 region has 11 residues. The germline V gene has CDR1 SQVTM and CDR2 ANQGSEA. The CDR3 loop reads CSVTDTVETFF. CDR3 nucleotides: TGCAGCGTTACCGACACGGTAGAAACTTTCTTT.

This clonotype was found a few times. V gene TRBV6-1 combines with J gene TRBJ2-2; TRBD2 matches 11 bases. The ends lost 6 bases at V and 4 bases at J; junction bases unmatched: 7. This CDR3 is built from 16 residues. Germline V lookup: CDR1 MNHNS, CDR2 SASEGT. The CDR3, as DNA: TGTGCCAGCAGAACCCTAGCGGGAGGTATCACCGGGGAGCTGTTTTTT. It encodes CASRTLAGGITGELFF.

V usage is TRBV10-3 and J usage is TRBJ2-1; 15 bases fit TRBD2. J gave up 3 bases and V 10 bases, and 10 bases lay outside the gene matches. CDR3 length: 17 amino acids. Germline V gene lookup returns CDR1 ENHRY and CDR2 SYGVKD. CDR3 sequence (DNA): TGTGCCACCCGGACTAGCGGGAGGGCCCAAATCTACAATGAGCAGTTCTTC. Protein product: CATRTSGRAQIYNEQFF.